The entry below describes one T cell receptor (beta chain). Antigen: not known. J gave up 9 bases and V 4 bases, and 7 bases lay outside the gene matches. Germline V gene lookup returns CDR1 SGHDN and CDR2 FVKESK. The CDR3 extends over 13 amino acids. The data derive from a study of glioma-infiltrating T cells after dendritic cell vaccination. Study results and caveats: No direct clonality-survival link was found; a diverse polyclonal response may matter.

Method: immunoSEQ multiplex PCR; TCRdb's copy keeps in-frame clones and lacks some. The sample gives tens of thousands of clones, roughly four fifths of which show up once; about 2% is in the top ten. The starting material was blood, obtained before dendritic cell vaccination. The chain carries TRBV14 and TRBJ1-1, with 8 nucleotides matching TRBD1. This TCR came from a human donor with glioblastoma. CDR3 sequence reads: CASSPDRAYQAFF. CDR3 DNA: TGTGCCAGCAGCCCGGACAGGGCCTATCAAGCTTTCTTT.